The 23 T cell receptor beta chains in this list originate from one sample, sequenced in a study of T-cell memory formation after mild COVID-19. TCRdb re-called the 5' RACE reads through MiXCR, storing one row per CDR3 protein. Among about 57,000 distinct CDR3 sequences listed, 12% were seen once. The specimen sequenced was PBMCs or a T cell subset sorted from them (not recorded which). The receptors shown here come from a man aged 18 to 30 who had mild COVID-19 (a few samples of this study predate the infection). Cell type and time point are not known.

This clonotype was observed many times. The chain employs TRBV5-6 and TRBJ1-5; 7 nucleotides agree with TRBD1. Per germline, CDR1 SGHDT and CDR2 YYEEEE. The CDR3 totals 15 residues. The trim removed 4 bases at V and 0 bases at J, leaving 4 bases unmatched. As DNA, the CDR3 is TGTGCCAGCAGCATGGGACAGATTAGCAATCAGCCCCAGCATTTT. As protein: CASSMGQISNQPQHF.

This chain joins TRBV20-1 and TRBJ1-1, with a tentative D call TRBD1 (5 bases). The V gene's germline CDR1 is DFQATT and CDR2 SNEGSKA (reference sequence). Trimming stripped 2 bases from V and 11 bases from J, with 12 bases between. The length of the CDR3 is 11 residues. The CDR3 spells CSARRQGKAFF. The CDR3 DNA reads TGCAGTGCTAGAAGGCAGGGAAAGGCTTTCTTT.

The sample holds a few counts of this clonotype. V is TRBV20-1 and J is TRBJ1-2; TRBD1 might be the D (6 bases). Germline-derived CDR1 and CDR2 are DFQATT and SNEGSKA (reference sequence). Trimming removed 5 bases from V and 2 bases from J, with 21 bases in between. This CDR3 has 16 residues. The CDR3 DNA is TGCAGTGCTCCACCTGGGGGGGCAGGGGAAAACTATGGCTACACCTTC. Translating gives CSAPPGGAGENYGYTF.

In this sample, this clonotype turned up a few times. This chain links TRBV7-9 with TRBJ1-4; 9 bases are shared with TRBD1. Germline V lookup: CDR1 SEHNR, CDR2 FQNEAQ (reference sequence). The J segment lost 5 bases and the V segment lost 5 bases, leaving 3 bases of the junction unmatched. CDR3 length: 14 amino acids. The CDR3 DNA sequence: TGTGCCAGCAGCCCGGGACAGGGCAATGAAAAACTGTTTTTT. Amino acid sequence: CASSPGQGNEKLFF.

A few counts support this clonotype. This chain links TRBV5-1 with TRBJ2-1; 12 bases align to TRBD2. Germline lookup yields CDR1 SGHRS and CDR2 YFSETQ. This CDR3 has 19 amino acids. J lost 3 bases, V lost 4 bases, and 14 bases had no gene match. CDR3 region: CASSEGSLAGGSLYNEQFF. The CDR3 DNA reads TGCGCCAGCAGCGAGGGGAGTCTAGCGGGGGGGTCCCTCTACAATGAGCAGTTCTTC.

Many counts were recorded for this clonotype. The CDR3 region has the DNA TGTGCCAGCAGCCCCCTGCGGGGAGGGTCGGGTGAGCAGTTCTTC. Encoded protein: CASSPLRGGSGEQFF. The chain employs TRBV7-8 and TRBJ2-1, with TRBD2 matching over 7 bases. The ends lost 5 bases at V and 9 bases at J; junction bases unmatched: 13. In germline, CDR1 is SGHVS, CDR2 FQNEAQ. The CDR3 contains 15 residues.

This chain links TRBV6-6 with TRBJ1-2; unclear D gene. The CDR3 sequence is 11 residues long. Germline V CDR1 and CDR2: MNHNY, SVGAGI (reference sequence). Trimming removed 1 base at V and 8 bases at J, with 5 bases between. Here the CDR3 DNA reads TGTGCCAGCAGTTACTGGTACGGCTACACCTTC. It is translated as CASSYWYGYTF.

This clonotype has just a few counts. The V and J genes are TRBV7-2 and TRBJ1-2; 8 nucleotides line up with TRBD1. V gave up 6 bases and J gave up 6 bases; unmatched junction bases: 12. The CDR3 is 15 amino acids. CDR1 is SGHTA, CDR2 FQGNSA, per germline. The CDR3, as DNA: TGTGCCAGCAGACGAGACAGGGGTAGGGAGAATGGCTACACCTTC. This translates into CASRRDRGRENGYTF.

This clonotype occurred a few times. V gene TRBV11-2 combines with J gene TRBJ1-4; the D gene is possibly TRBD1 (5 bases). The V end lost 3 bases, the J end lost 7 bases, and 24 bases lay between the germline ends. The germline V gene encodes CDR1 SGHAT and CDR2 FQNNGV. This CDR3 contains 18 residues. CDR3 sequence: CASSLGLGGGRLGEKLFF. The CDR3 coding sequence is TGTGCCAGCAGCTTGGGTCTCGGGGGTGGCCGGCTGGGTGAAAAACTGTTTTTT.

The CDR3 loop reads CASSETPTYEQYV. The CDR3 nucleotides are TGTGCCAGCAGTGAAACACCAACCTACGAGCAGTACGTC. The chain joins TRBV2 to TRBJ2-7; D not certain. The germline gives CDR1 SNHLY, CDR2 FYNNEI. The V end was cut by 2 bases, the J end by 2 bases, with 7 bases between. CDR3 length equals 13 residues.

This chain links TRBV6-2 or TRBV6-3 with TRBJ2-7; D call uncertain. This CDR3 comprises 12 residues. Trimming shortened V by 6 bases and J by 0 bases, and 6 bases separated the two germline ends. Germline V lookup: CDR1 MNHEY, CDR2 SVGEGT. CDR3 sequence: CASSRSSYEQYF. DNA for the CDR3: TGTGCCAGCAGCAGGAGCTCCTACGAGCAGTACTTC.

In this sample, this clonotype turned up a few times. The V call is TRBV12-3 or TRBV12-4, the J call TRBJ1-5, with a tentative D call TRBD1 (5 bases). The CDR3 extends over 15 amino acids. V was pared by 3 bases and J by 6 bases, with 15 bases between. This CDR3 reads CASSFRLGVGQPQHF. CDR3 in DNA: TGTGCCAGCAGTTTTCGATTAGGGGTTGGTCAGCCCCAGCATTTT.

This clonotype was observed a few times. This chain links TRBV6-2 or TRBV6-3 with TRBJ1-1; D not resolved. This CDR3 spans 11 amino acids. Germline values: CDR1 MNHEY, CDR2 SVGEGT. V lost 0 bases and J lost 11, with 7 bases in between. This CDR3 is CASSYSRAAFF. DNA for the CDR3: TGTGCCAGCAGTTACTCGAGAGCCGCTTTCTTT.

The chain is built from TRBV20-1 and TRBJ2-5; TRBD1 matches 10 bases. This CDR3 is built from 14 residues. The V gene end was trimmed by 4 bases and the J gene end by 6 bases; junction bases not matched to a gene: 8. From germline, CDR1 is DFQATT and CDR2 SNEGSKA (reference sequence). This CDR3 is CSAIPGQGIKTQYF. CDR3 nucleotide sequence: TGCAGTGCTATACCGGGACAGGGGATAAAGACCCAGTACTTC.

Notes on this clonotype: A much larger clone differs from this one at a single base, so this may be a read error. The rearrangement uses TRBV12-3 or TRBV12-4 and TRBJ2-3, with 7 bases matching TRBD2. The V and J ends lost 6 bases and 2 bases, in that order; junction bases with no gene match: 11. The CDR3 runs to 16 residues. CDR3 loop: CASRPSWAGDTDTQYF. CDR3 sequence (DNA): TGTGCCAGCAGACCCAGTTGGGCGGGAGACACAGATACGCAGTATTTT.

In its sample, this clonotype was seen a few times. The V and J genes are TRBV7-9 and TRBJ2-5; D uncertain. V shed 3 bases and J shed 2 bases, with 16 bases lying between them. The CDR3 is 16 amino acids. Germline CDR1 reads SEHNR; CDR2 reads FQNEAQ (reference sequence). CDR3 protein: CASSLGAAIIQETQYF. The CDR3 DNA reads TGTGCCAGCAGCTTGGGCGCGGCCATTATACAAGAGACCCAGTACTTC.

CDR3 sequence: CASSFVGSVDTQYF. CDR3 in DNA: TGTGCCAGCAGCTTCGTCGGGAGTGTAGATACGCAGTATTTT. The chain employs TRBV11-3 and TRBJ2-3; D perhaps matches TRBD2 (6 bases). Trimming removed 3 bases from V and 5 bases from J, with 12 bases in between. CDR3 size: 14 residues. The germline V gene encodes CDR1 SGHNT and CDR2 YENEEA.

This clonotype has a count of ten or more. The chain uses TRBV12-3 or TRBV12-4 and TRBJ2-7, with a possible D match to TRBD2 (6 bases). Between the trimmed V and J ends, which lost 3 bases and 6 bases, there was a span of 12 bases. CDR3 size: 13 residues. The CDR3 protein is CASSLETRGEQYF. The CDR3 bases are TGTGCCAGCAGTTTGGAGACTAGGGGCGAGCAGTACTTC.

The CDR3 DNA reads as TGTGCCAGCAGCGATACGGGACAGGTATGGACCCAGCATTTT. It is translated as CASSDTGQVWTQHF. The chain links TRBV6-5 to TRBJ1-5; TRBD1 aligns across 8 bases. CDR1 and CDR2 from the germline V gene are MNHEY and SVGAGI. The CDR3 has 14 residues. Losses at the gene ends were 6 bases for V and 11 bases for J; bases not matched to a gene: 12.

V is TRBV27 and J is TRBJ2-7, with D possibly being TRBD1 (6 bases). Germline V gives CDR1 MNHEY, CDR2 SMNVEV (reference sequence). Trimming took off 2 bases at V and 3 bases at J, with 14 bases between the two ends. The CDR3 consists of 15 residues. CDR3 region: CASSLIGGEIYEQYF. In DNA form, the CDR3 reads TGTGCCAGCAGTTTAATAGGGGGTGAAATCTACGAGCAGTACTTC.

This clonotype was found many times. The chain joins TRBV6-2 or TRBV6-3 to TRBJ2-6; 9 bases fit TRBD1. V shed 5 bases and J 4 bases; nucleotides not matched to a gene: 6. The germline V gene has CDR1 MNHEY and CDR2 SVGEGT. The CDR3 has 16 amino acids. The CDR3 DNA reads TGTGCCAGCAGTACCACAGGGGGCTCCGGGGCCAACGTCCTGACTTTC. Translated: CASSTTGGSGANVLTF.

The rearrangement joins TRBV3-1 to TRBJ1-2; TRBD1 is a possible D gene (6 bases). Deletions cut 6 bases from V and 5 bases from J, with 22 bases between. The CDR3 is 16 amino acids. The germline V gene has CDR1 LGHDT and CDR2 YNNKEL (reference sequence). The CDR3 DNA is TGTGCCAGCAGTCAGCCTCTCAGGGGTTCCTCGTATGGCTACACCTTC. It encodes CASSQPLRGSSYGYTF.

This chain uses TRBV5-4 with TRBJ2-3, with 9 bases aligning to TRBD2. The CDR3 is 16 residues long. CDR1 is SGHNT, CDR2 YYREEE, per germline (reference sequence). Losses at the gene ends were 5 bases for V and 0 bases for J; bases not matched to a gene: 7. In DNA form, the CDR3 reads TGTGCCAGCAGGAGACTAGCGGACTATAGCACAGATACGCAGTATTTT. Protein: CASRRLADYSTDTQYF.